This T cell receptor beta chain is from a study of blood T cell repertoires in COVID-19 (dated by TCRdb to 2018 to 2021). Concerning the study at large: Samples covering the acute and convalescent phases of COVID-19 were provided by collaborators in the United States, Italy and Spain. The repertoires were released in a freely available public database meant as a resource for research on the immune response to SARS-CoV-2. The samples were drawn from the first 160 participants of the ongoing ImmuneRACE study and from over 950 subjects provided by 6 global collaborators. The dataset comprised deeply sampled blood TCRbeta repertoires from subjects exposed to, actively infected with, or recovered from COVID-19. Where available, HLA class I and class II types were obtained from metadata supplied by the sample provider rather than from assay-based typing. The prospective study material was composed of cDNA or gDNA derived from T cells, B-cell-depleted T cells, or PBMCs. The sample metadata nearly always contained a de-identified subject ID, COVID-19 status, age in years and sex.

Comments on this clone: Its cognate antigen has yet to be identified. No clone much larger than this one lies a single base away; base qualities are absent.

At one collaborating source in Seattle, patients were enrolled during active infection and were followed longitudinally through the course of disease. The collaborating institutions used their own protocols to collect whole blood in K2EDTA tubes. Collaborator samples were shipped for TCRbeta analysis as frozen whole blood, isolated PBMCs, or DNA extracted from either sample type. TCRbeta CDR3 regions were amplified from genomic DNA by means of the immunoSEQ Assay, a bias-controlled multiplex PCR. For the original study's pipeline: Within the assay, amplification of reference gene primers was used to estimate how many nucleated cells each sample contained. To quantify the absolute abundance of each unique TCRbeta CDR3 rearrangement, sequence reads were collapsed and filtered. For each sample, productive Simpson clonality was calculated as the square root of Simpson's diversity index over productive rearrangements. TCRdb stores this immuneACCESS table with in-frame sequences only. Part of the clones is absent; in the studies checked, under half of the shortfall reflects unresolved V genes, and no reason is known for the rest. V and J calls and clone size are copied from that table; D and trimming were computed from the DNA. For this sample there are 330,000 or so clones; 87% appear just once. Of the sample, more than 7.5% falls within the top ten clones.

Paper-wide results and their limitations: The amount of clinical and demographic metadata varied by source and participant and was provided uncurated.

The receptor was derived from a man aged 25-45 years with COVID-19, enrolled during active disease. Specimen: peripheral blood.

The CDR3 here reads CASSYRVADYGYTF. The DNA sequence is TGTGCCAGCAGCTACCGGGTTGCCGACTATGGCTACACCTTC. The sequence links TRBV7-9 to TRBJ1-2, with no reliable assignment of the D segment. The germline V gene (reference sequence) yields SEHNR for CDR1 and FQNEAQ for CDR2. From cysteine to phenylalanine, the CDR3 is 14 amino acids long. Only the CDR3 portion is preserved as DNA: 42 bases, with reading frame beginning at the first base. A distance of 12 bases separates the germline ends of V and J, which lose 4 bases and 3 bases respectively. The reference TRBV7-9 and TRBJ1-2 proteins fill in what lies around the CDR3, so the full variable domain reads DTGVSQNPRHKITKRGQNVTFRCDPISEHNRLYWYRQTLGQGPEFLTYFQNEAQLEKSRLLSDRFSAERPKGSFSTLEIQRTEQGDSAMYLCASSYRVADYGYTFGSGTRLTVV.